The next 14 T cell receptor beta chains were all read from a single sample in a study of post-analysis software for immune sequencing data (dated by TCRdb to 2013 to 2016). Overall study outcomes, separate from this receptor: About 5 TRBV segments, including TRBV5-6, TRBV5-1 and TRBV20-1, were significantly more frequent in patients than controls.

The library came from PCR. The data were produced on an Illumina HiSeq 2500. To reduce PCR and sequencing biases, unique molecular identifiers were incorporated into the TCR beta cDNA libraries. Using fastp trimming at Q25 and MiXCR clonotype assembly, TCRdb reanalyzed the public sequencing data and kept in-frame beta chains. Each entry merges the rows of one CDR3 protein and shows their most common DNA and genes. The sample records 400,000 to 500,000 distinct CDR3 sequences, 39% of which are singletons. 7.6% of the sample is held by the ten biggest clonotypes. Their antigens remain unidentified. Sequencing used blood. These receptors came from a girl aged 2-10 years with multiple sclerosis.

This clonotype showed up just once. J is TRBJ2-1 and V is TRBV15; TRBD2 might be the D (6 bases). The J call may be in error: the DNA end matches TRBJ2-7 better. Looked up from germline, CDR1 is LNHNV and CDR2 is YYDKDF (reference sequence). The CDR3 totals 16 residues. CDR3 residues: CATSRVAVSSYNEQYF. CDR3 bases: TGTGCCACCAGCAGGGTAGCGGTTAGCTCCTACAATGAGCAGTACTTC.

The chain uses TRBV12-3 or TRBV12-4 and TRBJ2-7, with TRBD2 matching over 12 bases. CDR3 length: 13 amino acids. V lost 5 bases and J lost 6; bases outside the gene matches: 2. The CDR3 here is CASSRLAGAEQYF. The CDR3 region has the DNA TGTGCCAGCAGTAGACTAGCGGGAGCCGAGCAGTACTTC.

V is TRBV2 and J is TRBJ2-3; D unclear. Germline lookup yields CDR1 SNHLY and CDR2 FYNNEI. This CDR3 has 14 residues. The ends were cut back, 0 bases at V and 8 bases at J, with 12 bases in the middle. This CDR3 reads CASSEATRVLTQYF. The DNA of the CDR3 is TGTGCCAGCAGTGAAGCGACCCGGGTACTTACGCAGTATTTT.

The chain couples TRBV6-1 to TRBJ1-1; TRBD1 agrees at 7 bases. This CDR3 has 15 amino acids. The germline V gene has CDR1 MNHNS and CDR2 SASEGT. V lost 8 bases to trimming and J lost 2 bases; unmatched junction nucleotides: 11. Here the CDR3 DNA reads TGTGCCAGCTCTCTACGACAGGGTCGAAACACTGAAGCTTTCTTT. Amino acid sequence: CASSLRQGRNTEAFF.

This clonotype was seen more than once but under ten times. The chain links TRBV6-5 to TRBJ1-4; D ambiguous. CDR1 is MNHEY, CDR2 SVGAGI, per germline. The CDR3 has 14 amino acids. V was pared by 10 bases and J by 4 bases, with 16 bases between. The CDR3 coding sequence is TGTGCCACCCTATATCGCGAGGTTAATGAAAAACTGTTTTTT. This codes for CATLYREVNEKLFF.

This clonotype was recorded only once. The J gene is TRBJ2-1, the V gene TRBV20-1, with TRBD2 identical over 11 bases. Germline V lookup: CDR1 DFQATT, CDR2 SNEGSKA (reference sequence). J was trimmed by 7 bases and V by 3 bases; bases with no gene match: 5. This CDR3 spans 14 amino acids. CDR3 residues: CSARGTSGFNEQFF. CDR3 coding DNA: TGCAGTGCTAGGGGGACTAGCGGTTTTAATGAGCAGTTCTTC.

The V call is TRBV12-3 or TRBV12-4, the J call TRBJ1-4; D is uncertain. Trimming left V 6 bases short and J 7 bases short, with 15 bases between. The CDR3 is 14 residues long. The CDR3 region is CASSPDRGGEKLFF. The CDR3 DNA reads as TGTGCCAGCAGCCCGGACCGTGGCGGTGAAAAACTGTTTTTT.

The rearrangement joins TRBV12-3 or TRBV12-4 to TRBJ1-5, with D perhaps TRBD1 (5 bases). The CDR3 covers 14 residues. Trimming left V 7 bases short and J 2 bases short, with 12 bases between. CDR3 sequence: CASTTDIGNQPQHF. The CDR3 DNA sequence: TGTGCCAGCACCACGGACATTGGCAATCAGCCCCAGCATTTT.

The chain has TRBV27 and TRBJ2-7; 7 nucleotides agree with TRBD1. This CDR3 is 15 amino acids long. V lost 4 bases, J lost 0 bases, and 6 bases stayed unmatched. Germline CDR1 and CDR2: MNHEY and SMNVEV (reference sequence). CDR3 bases: TGTGCCAGCAGTTCCCTGACAGGGCCCTCCTACGAGCAGTACTTC. Its protein product is CASSSLTGPSYEQYF.

Comment on this clonotype: Germline and junction disagree at one end, which may indicate a read error. V usage is TRBV12-3 or TRBV12-4 and J usage is TRBJ2-5; TRBD1 is a possible D gene (6 bases). This CDR3 has 13 residues. The CDR3: CASSLYRVKEQYF. In DNA form, the CDR3 reads TGTGCCAGTAGTTTGTACAGGGTAAAAGAGCAGTACTTC.

CDR3 in amino acids: CSVPSGGASETQYF. In DNA, the CDR3 is TGCAGTGTCCCCAGCGGGGGGGCTTCCGAGACCCAGTACTTC. This chain joins TRBV20-1 and TRBJ2-4, with TRBD2 matching over 10 bases. The last part of the DNA fits TRBJ2-5 better; the J call may be wrong. CDR3 length: 14 residues. Germline-derived CDR1 and CDR2 are DFQATT and SNEGSKA (reference sequence).

The chain has TRBV29-1 and TRBJ2-3, with 9 nucleotides matching TRBD2. There are 15 residues in the CDR3. Germline V gene data show CDR1 as SQVTM and CDR2 as ANQGSEA. V was clipped by 6 bases and J by 6 bases; unmatched bases: 13. This CDR3 is CSVDGGGGGGDTQYF. The CDR3 DNA follows: TGCAGCGTCGACGGAGGGGGCGGGGGGGGTGATACGCAGTATTTT.

The chain has TRBV15 and TRBJ2-7; 9 nucleotides agree with TRBD1. The ends lost 6 bases at V and 6 bases at J; junction bases unmatched: 12. In germline, CDR1 is LNHNV, CDR2 YYDKDF (reference sequence). The CDR3 runs to 15 residues. CDR3 bases: TGTGCCACCAGGCCTATCCCGGGGGACAGGGTCGAGCAGTACTTC. Its translation is CATRPIPGDRVEQYF.

This clonotype was detected only a few times. The genes are TRBV18 and TRBJ1-5; TRBD1 matches at 12 bases. The ends lost 4 bases at V and 2 bases at J; junction bases unmatched: 12. Germline lookup yields CDR1 KGHSH and CDR2 LQKENI. This CDR3 spans 19 amino acids. The CDR3: CASSLSGTGGASRNQPQHF. DNA for the CDR3: TGTGCCAGCTCACTATCCGGGACAGGGGGCGCATCTCGCAATCAGCCCCAGCATTTT.